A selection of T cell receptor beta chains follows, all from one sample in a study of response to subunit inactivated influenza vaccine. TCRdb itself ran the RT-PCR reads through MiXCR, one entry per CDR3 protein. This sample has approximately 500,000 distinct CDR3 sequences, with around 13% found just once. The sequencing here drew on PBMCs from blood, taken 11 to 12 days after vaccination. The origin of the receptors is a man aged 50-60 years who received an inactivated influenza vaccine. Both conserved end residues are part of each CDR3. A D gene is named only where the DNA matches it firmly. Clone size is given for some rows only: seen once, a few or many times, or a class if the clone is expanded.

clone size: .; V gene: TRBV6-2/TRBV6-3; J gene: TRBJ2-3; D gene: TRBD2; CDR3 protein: CASTRPGRGLASDTQYF; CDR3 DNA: TGTGCCAGCACCCGCCCCGGGCGGGGGTTAGCCTCAGATACGCAGTATTTT
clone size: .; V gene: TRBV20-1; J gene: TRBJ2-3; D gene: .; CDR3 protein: CSASSGQVTQYF; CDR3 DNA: TGCAGTGCTAGTTCAGGGCAGGTTACGCAGTATTTT
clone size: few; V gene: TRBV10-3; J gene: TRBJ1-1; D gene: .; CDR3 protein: CAVQDTGDTEAFF; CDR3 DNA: TGTGCCGTCCAAGACACCGGGGACACTGAAGCTTTCTTT
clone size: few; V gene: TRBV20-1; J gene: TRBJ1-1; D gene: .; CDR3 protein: CSAPPGNTEAFF; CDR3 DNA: TGCAGTGCTCCCCCAGGGAACACTGAAGCTTTCTTT
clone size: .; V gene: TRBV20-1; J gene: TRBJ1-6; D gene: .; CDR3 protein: CSASPTGTNSPLHF; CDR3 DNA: TGCAGTGCTAGCCCCACAGGGACTAATTCACCCCTCCACTTT
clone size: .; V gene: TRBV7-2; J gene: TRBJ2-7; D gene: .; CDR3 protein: CASSFTRRELEQYF; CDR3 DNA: TGTGCCAGCAGCTTCACGAGACGGGAGCTTGAGCAGTACTTC
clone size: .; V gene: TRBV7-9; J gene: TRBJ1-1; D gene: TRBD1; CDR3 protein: CASSHLTGTGEAFF; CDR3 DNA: TGTGCCAGCAGCCACCTAACAGGGACAGGTGAAGCTTTCTTT
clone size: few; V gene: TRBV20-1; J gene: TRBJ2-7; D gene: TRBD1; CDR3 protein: CSARGQGAEEQYF; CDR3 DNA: TGCAGTGCTAGAGGACAGGGGGCAGAGGAGCAGTACTTC
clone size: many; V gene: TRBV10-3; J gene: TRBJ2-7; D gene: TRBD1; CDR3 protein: CAISGDSSYEQYF; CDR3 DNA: TGTGCCATCAGTGGGGACAGCTCCTACGAGCAGTACTTC
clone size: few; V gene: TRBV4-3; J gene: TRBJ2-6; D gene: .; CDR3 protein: CASSPRDTSSGANVLTF; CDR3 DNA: TGCGCCAGCAGCCCCCGGGACACCAGCTCTGGGGCCAACGTCCTGACTTTC
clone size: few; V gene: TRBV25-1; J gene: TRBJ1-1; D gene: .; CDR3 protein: CASSEYGLQGPTEAFF; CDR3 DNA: TGTGCCAGCAGTGAATATGGGTTACAGGGACCCACTGAAGCTTTCTTT
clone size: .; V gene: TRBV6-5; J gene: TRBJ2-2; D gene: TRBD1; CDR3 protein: CASSYLGTGAGELFF; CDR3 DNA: TGTGCCAGCAGTTACCTCGGGACAGGGGCCGGGGAGCTGTTTTTT
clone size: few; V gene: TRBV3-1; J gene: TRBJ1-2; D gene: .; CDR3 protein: CASSQDRASGGYTF; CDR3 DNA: TGTGCCAGCAGCCAAGATAGGGCAAGTGGAGGCTACACCTTC
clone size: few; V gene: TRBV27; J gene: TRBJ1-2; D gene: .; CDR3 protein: CASSFALGGAGYTF; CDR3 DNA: TGTGCCAGCAGTTTCGCACTTGGGGGTGCTGGCTACACCTTC
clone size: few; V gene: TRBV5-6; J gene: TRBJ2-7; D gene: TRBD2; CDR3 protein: CASSWGTSGSSSYEQYF; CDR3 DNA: TGTGCCAGCAGCTGGGGTACTAGCGGGAGTTCATCATACGAGCAGTACTTC
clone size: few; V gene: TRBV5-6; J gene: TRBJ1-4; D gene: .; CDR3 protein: CASSTLQATNEKLFF; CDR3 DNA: TGTGCCAGCAGCACCCTACAGGCAACTAATGAAAAACTGTTTTTT
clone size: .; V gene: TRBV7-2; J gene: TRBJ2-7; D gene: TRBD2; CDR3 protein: CASSFREGNEQYF; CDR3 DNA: TGTGCCAGCAGCTTCCGGGAGGGGAACGAGCAGTACTTC